The 27 T cell receptor beta chains in this list originate from one sample, sequenced in a study of shared clonotypes between healthy human individuals. CD45RO-negative cells were positively selected for CCR7, leaving out terminally differentiated effector memory CD45RA+ cells. Repertoires were generated with immunoSEQ multiplex PCR, while TCRdb's copy carries only in-frame clones and drops some. The sample shows 2 million to 2.5 million clones, over 85% of them seen only once. What was sequenced was naive CD8+ T cells sorted from blood. All receptors come from a man between 18 and 29 years old in good health.

The rearrangement joins TRBV27 to TRBJ2-7, with 8 bases lining up with TRBD1. The CDR3 runs to 12 residues. V was clipped by 5 bases and J by 6 bases; unmatched bases: 3. Germline V gene sequence: CDR1 MNHEY, CDR2 SMNVEV (reference sequence). The CDR3 DNA sequence: TGTGCCAGCAGTCTAGGACAGGGCGAGCAGTACTTC. This translates into CASSLGQGEQYF.

The V call is TRBV2, the J call TRBJ1-1; no clear D. Trimming took off 3 bases at V and 0 bases at J, with 8 bases between the two ends. The CDR3 spans 14 residues. Looked up from germline, CDR1 is SNHLY and CDR2 is FYNNEI. DNA for the CDR3: TGTGCCAGCAGTGATCTGGCCGTGAACACTGAAGCTTTCTTT. Protein: CASSDLAVNTEAFF.

This clone appeared once. The chain is built from TRBV27 and TRBJ2-1; D ambiguous. Germline V gene data show CDR1 as MNHEY and CDR2 as SMNVEV (reference sequence). The V and J ends lost 5 bases and 2 bases respectively, with 19 bases between them. The CDR3 covers 17 residues. This CDR3 reads CASSPMTPDGPYNEQFF. The CDR3 DNA reads TGTGCCAGCAGTCCCATGACCCCAGATGGGCCCTACAATGAGCAGTTCTTC.

The chain combines TRBV5-4 with TRBJ2-7; TRBD1 matches at 8 bases. The germline V gene has CDR1 SGHNT and CDR2 YYREEE (reference sequence). Unmatched junction bases numbered 14, after V lost 4 bases and J lost 8 bases. This CDR3 comprises 15 residues. In DNA form, the CDR3 reads TGTGCCAGCAGCGGCTGGGACAGGTCCTACGAGCAGCAGTACTTC. This codes for CASSGWDRSYEQQYF.

Details on this clone: The sample contains more than one DNA sequence encoding this CDR3. V gene TRBV15 combines with J gene TRBJ1-1, with D perhaps matching TRBD1 (5 bases). The CDR3 is 15 residues long. Germline V gives CDR1 LNHNV, CDR2 YYDKDF (reference sequence). Deletions cut 0 bases from V and 1 base from J, with 9 bases between. CDR3 amino acids: CATSRDRGGNTEAFF. The CDR3 coding sequence is TGTGCCACCAGCAGAGATAGGGGAGGGAACACTGAAGCTTTCTTT.

This chain connects TRBV29-1 to TRBJ2-1; the D is unclear. From germline, CDR1 is SQVTM and CDR2 ANQGSEA. The CDR3 loop spans 11 amino acids. CDR3: CSSKDYNEQFF. CDR3 DNA: TGCAGTTCGAAGGACTACAATGAGCAGTTCTTC.

As for this clone: The sample carries other DNA sequences with the same CDR3. This chain links TRBV9 with TRBJ2-1; TRBD2 agrees at 7 bases. CDR3 size: 15 residues. Trimming cost V 3 bases and J 0 bases; bases outside gene matches: 3. Germline-derived CDR1 and CDR2 are SGDLS and YYNGEE. The CDR3 region has the DNA TGTGCCAGCAGCGGGGGCGGGAGCTCCTACAATGAGCAGTTCTTC. Its protein product is CASSGGGSSYNEQFF. The full variable domain, completed using reference TRBV9 and TRBJ2-1, is DSGVTQTPKHLITATGQRVTLRCSPRSGDLSVYWYQQSLDQGLQFLIQYYNGEERAKGNILERFSAQQFPDLHSELNLSSLELGDSALYFCASSGGGSSYNEQFFGPGTRLTVL.

The rearrangement uses TRBV4-3 and TRBJ1-5; 7 positions agree with TRBD1. After removal of 0 bases from V and 2 bases from J, the junction contained 19 bases not matched to a gene. This CDR3 comprises 21 residues. Germline V CDR1 and CDR2: LGHNA, YSLEER. CDR3 nucleotide sequence: TGCGCCAGCAGCCAAGACTGGAGGGGGCCGCCATCCGCACATGGCAATCAGCCCCAGCATTTT. Its protein is CASSQDWRGPPSAHGNQPQHF.

The chain joins TRBV5-1 to TRBJ2-5, with TRBD2 as a possible D gene (7 bases). V was trimmed by 0 bases and J by 9 bases, leaving 24 bases between them. This CDR3 spans 17 amino acids. Looked up from germline, CDR1 is SGHRS and CDR2 is YFSETQ. CDR3 bases: TGCGCCAGCAGCTTGGTCCCTTACAGGGCGTTAAGCGGGGCCCAGTACTTC. Protein sequence: CASSLVPYRALSGAQYF.

With respect to this clone: Other DNA sequences in this sample translate to the same CDR3. V usage is TRBV6-5 and J usage is TRBJ2-1; D uncertain. CDR1 MNHEY and CDR2 SVGAGI come from the germline V gene. V was cut by 0 bases and J by 0 bases, with 9 bases left in between. The CDR3 extends over 16 amino acids. CDR3 loop: CASSYSGPSSYNEQFF. The CDR3 DNA reads as TGTGCCAGCAGTTACTCGGGCCCAAGCTCCTACAATGAGCAGTTCTTC.

This chain links TRBV30 with TRBJ1-1; D is perhaps TRBD1 (5 bases). The germline V and J ends were trimmed by 4 bases and 7 bases, with 10 bases remaining between them. The germline CDR1 and CDR2 sequences are GTSNPN and SVGIG (reference sequence). The CDR3 runs to 11 residues. The CDR3 nucleotides read TGTGCCTGGACGTTGGGGGGTGAAGCTTTCTTT. Its translation is CAWTLGGEAFF.

This clone came up a few times. The V gene is TRBV27, the J gene TRBJ1-6; D remains ambiguous. CDR1 is MNHEY and CDR2 is SMNVEV in the germline V gene (reference sequence). The CDR3 loop spans 12 amino acids. Trimming removed 8 bases at V and 11 bases at J, with 13 bases between. The CDR3 reads CASAGTSPPLHF. For the CDR3, the DNA is TGTGCCAGCGCCGGTACAAGTCCACCCCTCCACTTT.

The chain uses TRBV19 and TRBJ2-2; D may be TRBD2 (6 bases). V dropped 6 bases and J dropped 7 bases, with 9 bases sitting between them. Germline V gives CDR1 LNHDA, CDR2 SQIVND (reference sequence). The CDR3 is made up of 12 amino acids. The CDR3 loop is CASRQGGGELFF. DNA of the CDR3: TGTGCCAGTAGGCAGGGAGGCGGGGAGCTGTTTTTT.

A note on this clone: The same CDR3 also results from other DNA sequences found in this sample. The V gene is TRBV5-6, the J gene TRBJ2-2; D is undetermined. The CDR3 totals 12 residues. CDR1 is SGHDT, CDR2 YYEEEE, per germline. The V and J ends lost 2 bases and 8 bases respectively, with 7 bases between them. The CDR3 protein is CASSLTAGELFF. The CDR3 DNA reads as TGTGCCAGCAGCTTAACCGCTGGGGAGCTGTTTTTT.

The V gene is TRBV9, the J gene TRBJ2-7, with TRBD2 matching 9 bases. Germline values: CDR1 SGDLS, CDR2 YYNGEE. The CDR3 extends over 16 amino acids. The V segment lost 0 bases and the J segment 6 bases; nucleotides outside the gene matches: 10. The CDR3 bases are TGTGCCAGCAGCGTAGAAATCAGCGGGGGGCTCCGCGAGCAGTACTTC. Its translation is CASSVEISGGLREQYF.

The chain has TRBV2 and TRBJ1-6; no reliable D call. Germline CDR1 reads SNHLY; CDR2 reads FYNNEI. Trimming stripped 8 bases from V and 0 bases from J, with 11 bases between. The CDR3 is made up of 15 amino acids. CDR3 DNA: TGTGCCAGCGGAAGGGAGAGCTCCTATAATTCACCCCTCCACTTT. It specifies CASGRESSYNSPLHF.

This clone came up a few times. The identical CDR3 is also encoded by other nucleotide sequences in the sample. The chain is built from TRBV27 and TRBJ1-1; D remains ambiguous. Between the trimmed V and J ends, which lost 2 bases and 1 base, there was a span of 5 bases. The germline CDR1 and CDR2 sequences are MNHEY and SMNVEV (reference sequence). The CDR3 is made up of 13 amino acids. CDR3 sequence: CASSLRENTEAFF. Written as DNA, the CDR3 is TGTGCCAGCAGTTTACGAGAGAACACTGAAGCTTTCTTT.

This sequence joins TRBV10-2 and TRBJ1-1; D is ambiguous. The CDR3 length is 12 residues. The ends were cut back, 4 bases at V and 7 bases at J, with 10 bases in the middle. Germline loops: CDR1 WSHSY, CDR2 SAAADI. DNA for the CDR3: TGCGCCAGCAGTGCGGAAGGGCATGAAGCTTTCTTT. It yields the protein CASSAEGHEAFF.

This sequence joins TRBV6-1 and TRBJ2-1, with D possibly TRBD1 on 6 matching bases. CDR3 length: 13 residues. With 6 bases removed from V and 12 bases from J, the gap between germline ends came to 18 bases. Germline V gene lookup returns CDR1 MNHNS and CDR2 SASEGT. The CDR3 DNA sequence: TGTGCCAGCAGGGAGGACAGCCTCGTGTGGCAGTTCTTC. Encoded protein: CASREDSLVWQFF.

The CDR3 reads CASSYAGGDEQYF. The CDR3 DNA reads as TGTGCCAGCAGTTACGCAGGGGGAGACGAGCAGTACTTC. The chain employs TRBV6-6 and TRBJ2-7; 7 nucleotides match TRBD1. Germline V gene lookup returns CDR1 MNHNY and CDR2 SVGAGI (reference sequence). The CDR3 covers 13 residues. Trimming at V came to 2 bases and at J to 5 bases, leaving 3 bases not matched to a gene.

V is TRBV5-3 and J is TRBJ1-2; possible D gene TRBD1, 5 bases. TRBV5-3 qualifies as an ORF whose function is uncertain. The CDR3 has 17 residues. V was trimmed by 1 base and J by 3 bases, leaving 19 bases between them. DNA of the CDR3: TGTGCCAGAAGCTTGCGATTGGGGGACCCTCCGCACTATGGCTACACCTTC. Its translation is CARSLRLGDPPHYGYTF.

The chain is built from TRBV4-3 and TRBJ2-5; either TRBD1 or TRBD2 may supply D (5 bases each). Germline assignment: CDR1 LGHNA and CDR2 YSLEER. This CDR3 comprises 16 residues. V lost 0 bases to trimming and J lost 4 bases, with 15 bases between them. DNA of the CDR3: TGCGCCAGCAGCCAAGATTGGGCGAGGGGCGGAGAGACCCAGTACTTC. Translating it yields CASSQDWARGGETQYF.

This clone was seen only once. The CDR3 is CASSEAPHLTDTQYF. The CDR3 nucleotides are TGTGCCAGCAGTGAAGCCCCACACCTTACAGATACGCAGTATTTT. The genes are TRBV2 and TRBJ2-3; D uncertain. Between the trimmed V and J ends, which lost 0 bases and 3 bases, there was a span of 10 bases. The length of the CDR3 is 15 residues. Germline assignment: CDR1 SNHLY and CDR2 FYNNEI. The whole variable domain, remainder taken from reference TRBV2 and TRBJ2-3, is EPEVTQTPSHQVTQMGQEVILRCVPISNHLYFYWYRQILGQKVEFLVSFYNNEISEKSEIFDDQFSVERPDGSNFTLKIRSTKLEDSAMYFCASSEAPHLTDTQYFGPGTRLTVL.

On this clone: The identical CDR3 is also encoded by other nucleotide sequences in the sample. The J gene is TRBJ2-7, the V gene TRBV5-4; maybe TRBD2 (6 bases). V lost 4 bases, J lost 3 bases, and 11 bases lay in between. The CDR3 length is 13 residues. The germline CDR1 and CDR2 sequences are SGHNT and YYREEE (reference sequence). The CDR3 spells CASSPGRGYEQYF. The CDR3 DNA follows: TGTGCCAGCAGCCCCGGGAGAGGCTACGAGCAGTACTTC.

This clone was recorded only once. The rearrangement links TRBV28 to TRBJ2-7; TRBD2 matches 11 bases. Germline CDR1 reads MDHEN; CDR2 reads SYDVKM. V was pared by 6 bases and J by 2 bases, with 3 bases of the junction left unmatched. The CDR3 loop spans 14 amino acids. The CDR3 region is CASSSLAGAYEQYF. The CDR3 bases are TGTGCCAGCAGCTCACTAGCGGGGGCCTACGAGCAGTACTTC.

The rearrangement uses TRBV7-8 and TRBJ1-2; 8 bases are shared with TRBD1. J lost 4 bases, V lost 5 bases, and 6 bases had no gene match. The CDR3 has 14 amino acids. The germline gives CDR1 SGHVS, CDR2 FQNEAQ. CDR3 in amino acids: CASSLYTGGYGYTF. The CDR3 DNA reads TGTGCCAGCAGCCTATATACAGGGGGCTATGGCTACACCTTC.

The genes are TRBV19 and TRBJ2-1; TRBD2 aligns across 9 bases. Germline loops: CDR1 LNHDA, CDR2 SQIVND (reference sequence). The CDR3 totals 14 residues. V dropped 5 bases and J dropped 4; count of bases not matched to a gene: 3. CDR3 sequence reads: CASSWRGGYNEQFF. The CDR3 DNA reads as TGTGCCAGTAGTTGGCGGGGGGGATACAATGAGCAGTTCTTC.